This is a list of T cell receptor beta chains from one sample in a study of PD-L1 blockade in urothelial cancer. TCRdb keeps only in-frame clones here, not all; method: immunoSEQ multiplex PCR. The sample includes about 56,000 clones, about 85% of them seen just once. This material consisted of PBMCs, taken around atezolizumab (anti-PD-L1) treatment. These receptors were collected from a man between 65 and 79 years old with urothelial cancer. Each CDR3 is given with its conserved first and last residue. D genes are given only for firm matches.

V: TRBV7-3; D: -; J: TRBJ1-1; CDR3: CASSYMGRLGVRTEAFF
V: TRBV7-2; D: -; J: TRBJ1-5; CDR3: CASSQGGDPYSNQPQHF
V: TRBV5-1; D: -; J: TRBJ2-7; CDR3: CASSPGDNVGQYF
V: TRBV5-7; D: -; J: TRBJ2-1; CDR3: CASSPRDKCYNEQFF
V: TRBV9; D: -; J: TRBJ2-1; CDR3: CASSVAQSRKTSNEQFF
V: TRBV7-6; D: TRBD2; J: TRBJ2-3; CDR3: CASSLGSGTTDTQYF
V: TRBV30; D: -; J: TRBJ2-3; CDR3: CAWSLQGGRYAYF
V: TRBV10-3; D: TRBD1; J: TRBJ1-1; CDR3: CAISPGQGADTEAFF
V: TRBV19; D: -; J: TRBJ1-1; CDR3: CASGDTLNTEAFF
V: TRBV5-1; D: TRBD2; J: TRBJ2-1; CDR3: CASSRTSGRTANEQFF
V: TRBV19; D: TRBD2; J: TRBJ2-1; CDR3: CASSAGLAGEQFF
V: TRBV9; D: -; J: TRBJ2-3; CDR3: CASSVGGLRRADTQYF
V: TRBV5-1; D: TRBD2; J: TRBJ2-2; CDR3: CASSLGGSYTGELFF
V: TRBV6-1; D: TRBD2; J: TRBJ2-1; CDR3: CASSGLAGAYNEQFF
V: TRBV11-2; D: TRBD2; J: TRBJ2-3; CDR3: CASSVGLAGWDTQYF
V: TRBV6-4; D: -; J: TRBJ2-5; CDR3: CATFANGTGTSRETQYF
V: TRBV10-1; D: TRBD1; J: TRBJ2-7; CDR3: CASSRGQEPYEQYF
V: TRBV28; D: TRBD1; J: TRBJ1-1; CDR3: CASRITGEMNTEAFF
V: TRBV5-1; D: -; J: TRBJ1-1; CDR3: CASSSTGRETEAFF
V: TRBV5-1; D: -; J: TRBJ1-1; CDR3: CASSQGTGLTEAFF
V: TRBV11-2; D: TRBD1; J: TRBJ1-2; CDR3: CASSLSTGRYGYTF
V: TRBV6-8; D: TRBD2; J: TRBJ2-2; CDR3: CASSYDCSSGATNTGELFF
V: TRBV5-1; D: TRBD2; J: TRBJ2-1; CDR3: CASLPSGASAGVSYNEQFF
V: TRBV7-9; D: -; J: TRBJ2-7; CDR3: CASSLGRGSSYEQYF
V: TRBV11-1; D: TRBD1; J: TRBJ2-7; CDR3: CASSSIAGTGGRQYF
V: TRBV5-1; D: -; J: TRBJ2-5; CDR3: CASSLGQQGTGLKYF
V: TRBV15; D: -; J: TRBJ2-7; CDR3: CATSRDTRPEQYF
V: TRBV7-9; D: TRBD2; J: TRBJ2-7; CDR3: CASSHPPLGEGEQYF
V: TRBV4-2; D: TRBD2; J: TRBJ2-3; CDR3: CASSQDRGSGTDTQYF
V: TRBV5-4; D: TRBD2; J: TRBJ2-5; CDR3: CASSRDPSGSFQETQYF
V: TRBV6-1; D: -; J: TRBJ1-2; CDR3: CASSEEQGVSYGYTF
V: TRBV15; D: -; J: TRBJ1-5; CDR3: CATSGRPYSTGLDQPQHF
V: TRBV6-1; D: -; J: TRBJ1-1; CDR3: CASNRQHGYTEAFF
V: TRBV7-3; D: -; J: TRBJ1-1; CDR3: CASSLEQGTEAFF
V: TRBV19; D: TRBD1; J: TRBJ1-4; CDR3: CASSTPQGASEKLFF
V: TRBV28; D: -; J: TRBJ2-5; CDR3: CASSQLMGGAETQYF